The 26 T cell receptor beta chains given below trace back to one sample, sequenced in a study of cytomegalovirus exposure and HLA in healthy donors. Clones were read by immunoSEQ multiplex PCR, and TCRdb kept only the in-frame ones, dropping some. The sample has 130,000 or so clones, approximately 90% seen once. The specimen was PBMCs. The receptors derive from a young woman in good health and CMV-seronegative.

The chain couples TRBV7-2 to TRBJ1-5; weak D call: TRBD1 (6 bases). The CDR3 consists of 13 residues. Germline V gives CDR1 SGHTA, CDR2 FQGNSA. Trimming stripped 4 bases from V and 7 bases from J, with 11 bases between. The CDR3 loop is CASSSDRGQPQHF. The CDR3 bases are TGTGCCAGCAGCTCGGACAGAGGGCAGCCCCAGCATTTT.

V gene TRBV7-9 combines with J gene TRBJ2-3; 10 bases match TRBD2. After removal of 5 bases from V and 5 bases from J, the junction contained 10 bases not matched to a gene. From germline, CDR1 is SEHNR and CDR2 FQNEAQ (reference sequence). The CDR3 totals 16 residues. The DNA of the CDR3 is TGTGCCAGCAGCCCCGCTGGGACTAGCGACGGAGATACGCAGTATTTT. It yields the protein CASSPAGTSDGDTQYF. The whole variable domain, remainder taken from reference TRBV7-9 and TRBJ2-3, is DTGVSQNPRHKITKRGQNVTFRCDPISEHNRLYWYRQTLGQGPEFLTYFQNEAQLEKSRLLSDRFSAERPKGSFSTLEIQRTEQGDSAMYLCASSPAGTSDGDTQYFGPGTRLTVL.

The chain recombines TRBV5-1 with TRBJ2-2; possible D gene TRBD1, 6 bases. This CDR3 comprises 15 residues. The V end was cut by 0 bases, the J end by 4 bases, with 10 bases between. CDR1 and CDR2 (germline): SGHRS, YFSETQ. CDR3 in amino acids: CASSLEGQITGELFF. CDR3 bases: TGCGCCAGCAGCTTGGAAGGACAGATCACCGGGGAGCTGTTTTTT. The full variable domain, rest sourced from reference TRBV5-1 and TRBJ2-2, is KAGVTQTPRYLIKTRGQQVTLSCSPISGHRSVSWYQQTPGQGLQFLFEYFSETQRNKGNFPGRFSGRQFSNSRSEMNVSTLELGDSALYLCASSLEGQITGELFFGEGSRLTVL.

V is TRBV10-3 and J is TRBJ2-3, with 9 bases identical to TRBD2. The CDR3 has 17 residues. V gave up 2 bases and J gave up 5 bases; unmatched junction bases: 11. Germline loops: CDR1 ENHRY, CDR2 SYGVKD. CDR3 nucleotide sequence: TGTGCCATCAGTGAGGGTTCCTTGCTAGCGGGGAAAGATACGCAGTATTTT. It encodes CAISEGSLLAGKDTQYF.

The V call is TRBV18, the J call TRBJ2-3, with no clear D. The V end was cut by 0 bases, the J end by 0 bases, with 7 bases between. The CDR3 contains 15 residues. CDR1 and CDR2 (germline): KGHSH, LQKENI. The CDR3 coding sequence is TGTGCCAGCTCACCACCGGCGGCTAGCACAGATACGCAGTATTTT. It is translated as CASSPPAASTDTQYF.

This chain joins TRBV6-5 and TRBJ2-7; 11 bases align to TRBD2. The ends lost 6 bases at V and 2 bases at J; junction bases unmatched: 6. CDR3 length: 15 residues. CDR1 and CDR2 from the germline V gene are MNHEY and SVGAGI. CDR3 in amino acids: CASSRTSGYPYEQYF. CDR3 DNA sequence: TGTGCCAGCAGCCGGACTAGCGGGTACCCCTACGAGCAGTACTTC.

The chain carries TRBV12-5 and TRBJ1-4; D perhaps matches TRBD1 (5 bases). The CDR3 has 16 amino acids. The V end lost 0 bases, the J end lost 3 bases, and 11 bases lay between the germline ends. Germline V lookup: CDR1 LGHNT, CDR2 FRNRAP. The CDR3 loop is CASGLVPGGANEKLFF. In DNA, the CDR3 is TGTGCTAGTGGTTTGGTCCCGGGGGGGGCTAATGAAAAACTGTTTTTT.

V gene TRBV5-1 combines with J gene TRBJ2-1; 11 nucleotides align to TRBD2. With 4 bases clipped from V and 6 bases from J, the junction kept 6 bases outside the gene matches. In germline, CDR1 is SGHRS, CDR2 YFSETQ. This CDR3 contains 15 residues. The CDR3 DNA follows: TGCGCCAGCAGCGCGACTAGCGGGGTGCGCAATGAGCAGTTCTTC. Translated, it gives CASSATSGVRNEQFF.

The sample holds one count of this clone. The V call is TRBV19, the J call TRBJ2-7; 7 nucleotides line up with TRBD1. Per germline, CDR1 LNHDA and CDR2 SQIVND (reference sequence). V shed 4 bases, J shed 0 bases, and the junction held 12 bases outside the gene matches. This CDR3 is built from 17 residues. CDR3 sequence reads: CASSKGTAELSSYEQYF. CDR3 in DNA: TGTGCCAGTAGTAAAGGGACAGCCGAGCTGAGCTCCTACGAGCAGTACTTC.

The sample holds a few counts of this clone. The chain is built from TRBV30 and TRBJ1-5; the D is unclear. Germline V gene sequence: CDR1 GTSNPN, CDR2 SVGIG (reference sequence). The V end lost 1 base, the J end lost 6 bases, and 13 bases lay between the germline ends. The CDR3 spans 14 residues. The DNA for the CDR3 is TGTGCCTGGAGTGCACTGGTCCCAGGTCAGCCCCAGCATTTT. Translation gives CAWSALVPGQPQHF. The entire variable domain, with the rest obtained from reference TRBV30 and TRBJ1-5, is as follows: SQTIHQWPATLVQPVGSPLSLECTVEGTSNPNLYWYRQAAGRGLQLLFYSVGIGQISSEVPQNLSASRPQDRQFILSSKKLLLSDSGFYLCAWSALVPGQPQHFGDGTRLSIL.

This sequence joins TRBV27 and TRBJ1-1; no reliable D call. The CDR3 runs 13 residues. Deletions cut 6 bases from V and 0 bases from J, with 8 bases between. Germline assignment: CDR1 MNHEY and CDR2 SMNVEV (reference sequence). Here the CDR3 DNA reads TGTGCCAGCAGCCACAGCTTGAACACTGAAGCTTTCTTT. As protein: CASSHSLNTEAFF.

The V gene is TRBV6-5, the J gene TRBJ2-3, with 7 bases fitting TRBD1. Germline V gene data show CDR1 as MNHEY and CDR2 as SVGAGI. The CDR3 is 11 residues long. The V gene end was trimmed by 6 bases and the J gene end by 14 bases; junction bases not matched to a gene: 8. The CDR3 loop reads CASSRDSIWYF. In nucleotides, the CDR3 is TGTGCCAGCAGCCGGGACAGCATTTGGTATTTT.

This clone is a singleton in its sample. This sequence joins TRBV7-8 and TRBJ1-1; the D gene is possibly TRBD1 (5 bases). The CDR3 has 15 amino acids. From germline, CDR1 is SGHVS and CDR2 FQNEAQ. The ends were cut back, 3 bases at V and 3 bases at J, with 14 bases in the middle. CDR3 loop: CASSFSHQGHTEAFF. CDR3 in DNA: TGTGCCAGCAGCTTTTCCCATCAGGGCCACACTGAAGCTTTCTTT. The full variable domain, in which reference TRBV7-8 and TRBJ1-1 provide the parts outside the CDR3, is GAGVSQSPRYKVAKRGQDVALRCDPISGHVSLFWYQQALGQGPEFLTYFQNEAQLDKSGLPSDRFFAERPEGSVSTLKIQRTQQEDSAVYLCASSFSHQGHTEAFFGQGTRLTVV.

The rearrangement links TRBV28 to TRBJ2-7; TRBD2 aligns across 12 bases. The length of the CDR3 is 14 residues. From germline, CDR1 is MDHEN and CDR2 SYDVKM. The V segment lost 3 bases and the J segment 5 bases; nucleotides outside the gene matches: 2. The CDR3 loop reads CASSLTSGSHEQYF. Here the CDR3 DNA reads TGTGCCAGCAGTTTGACTAGCGGGAGCCACGAGCAGTACTTC.

V and J are TRBV2 and TRBJ2-5; TRBD1 matches 10 bases. The trim removed 8 bases at V and 4 bases at J, leaving 10 bases unmatched. CDR1 is SNHLY and CDR2 is FYNNEI in the germline V gene. The CDR3 sequence is 15 residues long. CDR3 sequence reads: CASRGARDRGETQYF. CDR3 in DNA: TGTGCCAGCCGGGGTGCCCGGGACAGGGGAGAGACCCAGTACTTC.

V and J are TRBV6-5 and TRBJ1-2; D is perhaps TRBD1 (5 bases). Per germline, CDR1 MNHEY and CDR2 SVGAGI. Trimming cost V 2 bases and J 0 bases, with 13 bases left between them. This CDR3 has 16 residues. The DNA of the CDR3 is TGTGCCAGCAGTTACCACGGCGGGGCGACTAACTATGGCTACACCTTC. Its protein is CASSYHGGATNYGYTF.

V usage is TRBV9 and J usage is TRBJ2-7; TRBD1 agrees at 7 bases. In germline, CDR1 is SGDLS, CDR2 YYNGEE. CDR3 length: 13 amino acids. V lost 0 bases and J lost 4; bases outside the gene matches: 1. The CDR3 DNA sequence: TGTGCCAGCAGCGTAGACAGGGGTTACGAGCAGTACTTC. It encodes CASSVDRGYEQYF. The full variable domain, completed using reference TRBV9 and TRBJ2-7, is DSGVTQTPKHLITATGQRVTLRCSPRSGDLSVYWYQQSLDQGLQFLIQYYNGEERAKGNILERFSAQQFPDLHSELNLSSLELGDSALYFCASSVDRGYEQYFGPGTRLTVT.

The chain employs TRBV19 and TRBJ2-7; 7 positions match TRBD1. The trim removed 6 bases at V and 2 bases at J, leaving 13 bases unmatched. The length of the CDR3 is 16 residues. CDR1 is LNHDA, CDR2 SQIVND, per germline (reference sequence). As DNA, the CDR3 is TGTGCCAGTAGGCGGGTCGGGACAGAAGCCACCTACGAGCAGTACTTC. Translated, it gives CASRRVGTEATYEQYF.

V gene TRBV10-2 combines with J gene TRBJ2-7; perhaps TRBD1 as D (6 bases). V lost 2 bases and J lost 3, with 14 bases in between. The CDR3 covers 15 residues. Per the germline V gene, CDR1 is WSHSY and CDR2 is SAAADI. CDR3 DNA sequence: TGCGCCAGCAGTGAGGGGCAAGGGGGTAGCTACGAGCAGTACTTC. Its protein is CASSEGQGGSYEQYF.

The rearrangement uses TRBV19 and TRBJ1-3; D is perhaps TRBD1 (5 bases). Per the germline V gene, CDR1 is LNHDA and CDR2 is SQIVND (reference sequence). Trimming left V 3 bases short and J 0 bases short, with 9 bases between. This CDR3 comprises 15 residues. The CDR3 spells CASSIGTFSGNTIYF. CDR3 nucleotides: TGTGCCAGTAGTATCGGGACTTTCTCTGGAAACACCATATATTTT.

Here the CDR3 DNA reads TGTGCCAGCAGCTTTCCGGGACAGGGGAACACCGGGGAGCTGTTTTTT. It encodes CASSFPGQGNTGELFF. J is TRBJ2-2 and V is TRBV5-5; 9 nucleotides match TRBD1. V was clipped by 2 bases and J by 1 base; unmatched bases: 3. The CDR3 length is 16 residues. Germline V CDR1 and CDR2: SGHKS, YYEKEE (reference sequence).

The chain uses TRBV2 and TRBJ1-2; tentative D call: TRBD1 (6 bases). The CDR3 spans 13 residues. The ends were cut back, 6 bases at V and 3 bases at J, with 11 bases in the middle. CDR1 and CDR2 from the germline V gene are SNHLY and FYNNEI. CDR3 residues: CASSVQGYYGYTF. In DNA form, the CDR3 reads TGTGCCAGCAGCGTCCAGGGGTACTATGGCTACACCTTC.

Only one count was recorded for this clone. CDR3 sequence reads: CASSLDGTSRETQYF. The CDR3 bases are TGTGCCAGCAGCTTAGATGGGACTAGCAGGGAGACCCAGTACTTC. This rearrangement joins TRBV7-2 to TRBJ2-5; 9 positions match TRBD2. Germline V gene lookup returns CDR1 SGHTA and CDR2 FQGNSA. This CDR3 has 15 amino acids. The trim removed 1 base at V and 5 bases at J, leaving 5 bases unmatched.

The J gene is TRBJ2-6, the V gene TRBV10-3; no reliable D call. The germline V and J ends were trimmed by 5 bases and 5 bases, with 13 bases remaining between them. Germline-derived CDR1 and CDR2 are ENHRY and SYGVKD. The CDR3 spans 15 residues. The chain's CDR3 is CAISPIQSRANVLTF. The CDR3 DNA reads TGTGCCATCAGTCCAATACAAAGTCGGGCCAACGTCCTGACTTTC.

V is TRBV6-6 and J is TRBJ1-5; maybe TRBD1 (5 bases). V lost 5 bases and J 1 base, leaving 12 bases between the germline ends. In germline, CDR1 is MNHNY, CDR2 SVGAGI (reference sequence). The CDR3 totals 15 residues. This CDR3 is CASSTKAGSNQPQHF. The CDR3 DNA reads as TGTGCCAGCAGTACGAAGGCAGGGAGCAATCAGCCCCAGCATTTT.

This clone was recorded once. This chain uses TRBV19 with TRBJ2-3; 7 bases align to TRBD2. The trim removed 4 bases at V and 3 bases at J, leaving 13 bases unmatched. Germline V lookup: CDR1 LNHDA, CDR2 SQIVND (reference sequence). The CDR3 is 17 residues long. The CDR3 sequence: CASSTRVEGGPTDTQYF. Written as DNA, the CDR3 is TGTGCCAGTAGTACCCGAGTGGAGGGAGGGCCAACAGATACGCAGTATTTT.